This is a list of T cell receptor beta chains from one sample in a study of regulatory T cells in long-lasting Graves disease. TCRdb reprocessed the multiplex PCR reads via MiXCR and lists one record per CDR3 protein. This table holds around 500,000 distinct CDR3 sequences, more than 15% found once. The same sample was also used in a study of T cells in Graves' hyperthyroidism and ophthalmopathy.

The sample consisted of peripheral blood mononuclear cells (PBMCs), taken at new diagnosis, from a patient treated with antithyroid drugs. The receptors derive from a woman aged 35-65 years with Graves disease. CDR3s include the opening cysteine and the closing phenylalanine or tryptophan. D genes are given only for firm matches. The size of a clone is reported for some rows only, either as once, few or many, or as a class for expanded clones.

v_call	j_call	clone_size	d_call	cdr3_aa	cdr3_nt
TRBV20-1	TRBJ1-2	.	.	CSASGIGLNYGYTF	TGCAGTGCCAGCGGGATCGGGCTGAACTATGGCTACACCTTC
TRBV6-1	TRBJ2-7	many	.	CASREDGRYEQYF	TGTGCCAGCAGAGAGGACGGAAGATACGAGCAGTACTTC
TRBV4-1	TRBJ2-2	few	.	CASSQDSGITGELFF	TGCGCCAGCAGCCAAGATAGCGGCATTACCGGGGAGCTGTTTTTT
TRBV7-2	TRBJ2-3	.	.	CASRGESFSPTDTQYF	TGTGCCAGCAGGGGGGAATCGTTCTCTCCCACAGATACGCAGTATTTT
TRBV2	TRBJ2-5	many	.	CASRGLGETQYF	TGTGCCAGCAGGGGCCTAGGGGAGACCCAATACTTC
TRBV15	TRBJ1-5	few	.	CATAARLTGLSNQPQHF	TGTGCCACCGCCGCCCGTCTGACGGGTTTAAGCAATCAGCCCCAGCATTTT
TRBV13	TRBJ1-1	.	TRBD1	CASSLGTGGFRNTEAFF	TGTGCCAGCAGCCTCGGGACAGGGGGCTTTCGGAACACTGAAGCTTTCTTT
TRBV12-3/TRBV12-4	TRBJ2-3	many	.	CASSSVTSTDTQYF	TGTGCCAGCAGCTCGGTGACTAGCACAGATACGCAGTATTTT
TRBV6-5	TRBJ1-1	many	TRBD1	CASSYLPGQGNLTEAFF	TGTGCCAGCAGTTACTTACCGGGACAGGGAAACCTAACTGAAGCTTTCTTT
TRBV6-1	TRBJ1-1	.	.	CASSEPWDTEAFF	TGTGCCAGCAGCGAACCCTGGGATACTGAAGCTTTCTTT
TRBV19	TRBJ2-7	.	.	CASSIEGVEQYF	TGTGCCAGTAGTATCGAAGGGGTAGAGCAGTACTTC
TRBV20-1	TRBJ2-1	many	.	CSAPGSPGEQFF	TGCAGTGCGCCCGGGTCCCCGGGTGAGCAGTTCTTC
TRBV25-1	TRBJ1-5	few	.	CASSERGGSGNQPQHF	TGTGCCAGCAGTGAACGGGGCGGATCGGGCAATCAGCCCCAGCATTTT
TRBV27	TRBJ2-5	many	TRBD2	CASSLGRGMETQYF	TGTGCCAGCAGTTTAGGGCGGGGGATGGAGACCCAGTACTTC
TRBV15	TRBJ1-2	.	TRBD1	CATSRDRQGASGYTF	TGTGCCACCAGCAGAGATCGGCAGGGGGCTTCTGGCTACACCTTC
TRBV28	TRBJ1-5	many	TRBD1	CASKFSGTGFGNQPQHF	TGTGCCAGCAAATTCTCCGGGACAGGTTTTGGCAATCAGCCCCAGCATTTT
TRBV11-3	TRBJ2-5	few	.	CASSYGTGPETQYF	TGTGCCAGCAGCTATGGAACAGGACCGGAGACCCAGTACTTC
TRBV18	TRBJ2-2	.	TRBD2	CASSPPVASGGQNTGELFF	TGTGCCAGCTCACCACCTGTAGCTAGCGGGGGACAAAACACCGGGGAGCTGTTTTTT
TRBV10-3	TRBJ1-1	many	TRBD1	CAISRGTGLNTEAFF	TGTGCCATCAGTCGCGGGACAGGTCTGAACACTGAAGCTTTCTTT
TRBV9	TRBJ2-2	.	.	CASSVDGGGTGELFF	TGTGCCAGCAGCGTAGACGGGGGCGGAACCGGGGAGCTGTTTTTT
TRBV6-2/TRBV6-3	TRBJ2-7	many	.	CASSYSFGSYEQYF	TGTGCCAGCAGTTACTCATTCGGCTCCTACGAGCAGTACTTC
TRBV20-1	TRBJ2-1	few	TRBD2	CSASGTAGGNEQFF	TGCAGTGCTTCAGGTACAGCGGGGGGCAATGAGCAGTTCTTC
TRBV4-1	TRBJ2-7	many	.	CASSQGSTGTYEQYF	TGCGCCAGCAGCCAGGGATCTACAGGGACCTACGAGCAGTACTTC
TRBV27	TRBJ1-1	many	TRBD1	CASSSTHDRVGAFF	TGTGCCAGCAGTTCAACCCATGACAGGGTAGGAGCTTTCTTT
TRBV7-8	TRBJ2-3	many	.	CASSLGNRPPTDTQYF	TGTGCCAGCAGCTTAGGGAACCGGCCCCCCACAGATACGCAGTATTTT
TRBV20-1	TRBJ2-7	many	.	CSASLSWEQYF	TGCAGTGCTAGCTTGTCCTGGGAGCAGTACTTC
TRBV9	TRBJ1-2	.	.	CASSVGGSYNYGYTF	TGTGCCAGCAGCGTAGGTGGCAGCTACAACTATGGCTACACCTTC
TRBV2	TRBJ1-5	many	.	CASSVEAAGLQPQHF	TGTGCCAGCAGCGTCGAGGCAGCCGGGTTACAGCCCCAGCATTTT
TRBV6-2/TRBV6-3	TRBJ1-3	.	.	CASSYSGTLDSGNTIYF	TGTGCCAGCAGTTACTCTGGGACACTCGACTCTGGAAACACCATATATTTT
TRBV18	TRBJ1-5	many	TRBD1	CASSPETGVRQPQHF	TGTGCCAGCTCACCTGAGACAGGGGTCCGTCAGCCCCAGCATTTT
TRBV19	TRBJ1-5	many	.	CASSIQGANQPQHF	TGTGCCAGTAGTATACAAGGGGCGAATCAGCCCCAGCATTTT
TRBV30	TRBJ1-3	few	.	CAWRFGRNSGNTIYF	TGTGCCTGGAGGTTCGGACGGAACTCTGGAAACACCATATATTTT
TRBV3-1	TRBJ2-7	many	.	CASSQGGGGGAVEQYF	TGTGCCAGCAGCCAAGGGGGAGGAGGGGGCGCCGTCGAGCAGTACTTC
TRBV20-1	TRBJ1-1	many	.	CSASPTGHYEAFF	TGCAGTGCTAGTCCGACAGGACACTACGAAGCTTTCTTT
TRBV12-3/TRBV12-4	TRBJ2-2	.	TRBD1	CASNLRDRGIDTGELFF	TGTGCCAGCAACCTTAGGGACAGGGGGATCGACACCGGGGAGCTGTTTTTT
TRBV12-3/TRBV12-4	TRBJ1-1	many	TRBD1	CASTPGGRTEAFF	TGTGCCAGCACCCCAGGGGGCAGGACTGAAGCTTTCTTT
TRBV7-9	TRBJ2-7	many	TRBD1	CASSLATGTGSHEQYF	TGTGCCAGCAGCTTAGCGACCGGGACAGGGAGCCACGAGCAGTACTTC
TRBV30	TRBJ1-6	.	TRBD1	CAWSLTGSKSPLHF	TGTGCCTGGAGTCTGACAGGGTCTAAATCACCCCTCCACTTT
TRBV18	TRBJ1-1	many	TRBD1	CASSPPTGANTEAFF	TGTGCCAGCTCACCACCGACAGGGGCAAACACTGAAGCTTTCTTT
TRBV12-3/TRBV12-4	TRBJ2-5	many	TRBD2	CASSPGLAGRETQYF	TGTGCCAGCAGCCCCGGACTAGCGGGGAGAGAGACCCAGTACTTC
TRBV27	TRBJ2-1	many	.	CASSPRTGSAYNEQFF	TGTGCCAGCAGTCCTCGGACGGGTTCGGCGTACAATGAGCAGTTCTTC
TRBV15	TRBJ2-1	many	TRBD1	CATRGQENSYNEQFF	TGTGCCACCAGGGGACAGGAGAACTCCTACAATGAGCAGTTCTTC
TRBV12-3/TRBV12-4	TRBJ1-2	many	.	CASSFWDERDGYTF	TGTGCCAGCAGTTTCTGGGACGAACGAGATGGCTACACCTTC
TRBV5-5	TRBJ2-1	many	TRBD2	CASSPWTSGVHNEQFF	TGTGCCAGCAGCCCCTGGACTAGCGGGGTGCACAATGAGCAGTTCTTC
TRBV12-3/TRBV12-4	TRBJ2-7	few	TRBD2	CASSLVASGGPSSYEQYF	TGTGCCAGCAGTTTAGTGGCTAGCGGGGGCCCGAGCTCCTACGAGCAGTACTTC